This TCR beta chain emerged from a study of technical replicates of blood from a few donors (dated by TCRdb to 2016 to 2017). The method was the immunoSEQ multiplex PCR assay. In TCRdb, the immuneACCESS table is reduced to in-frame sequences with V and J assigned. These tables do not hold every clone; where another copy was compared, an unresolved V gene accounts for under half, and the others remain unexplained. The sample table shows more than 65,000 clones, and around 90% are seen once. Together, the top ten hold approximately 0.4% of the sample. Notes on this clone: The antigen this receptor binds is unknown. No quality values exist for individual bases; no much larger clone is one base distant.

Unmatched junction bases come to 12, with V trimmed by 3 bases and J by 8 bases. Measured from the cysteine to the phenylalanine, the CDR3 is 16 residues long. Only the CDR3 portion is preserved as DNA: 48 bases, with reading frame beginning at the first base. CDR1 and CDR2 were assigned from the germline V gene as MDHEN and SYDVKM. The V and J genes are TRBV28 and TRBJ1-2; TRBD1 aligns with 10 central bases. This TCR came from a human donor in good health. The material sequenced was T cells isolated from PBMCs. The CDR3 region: CASSFEPGQGRRGYTF. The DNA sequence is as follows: TGTGCCAGCAGTTTCGAACCGGGACAGGGGCGGAGAGGCTACACCTTC.